The clone carrying this T cell receptor beta chain was counted ten times or more. The record originates from a study of patients with pleural tuberculosis. The CDR3 extends over 12 amino acids. From germline, CDR1 is LNHDA and CDR2 SQIVND (reference sequence). Deletions cut 5 bases from V and 9 bases from J, with 13 bases between. MiXCR, applied by TCRdb to the reads, yields one record per CDR3 protein. The data hold around 49,000 distinct CDR3 sequences, with 6% to 9.5% observed a single time. This TCR came from a human donor with pleural tuberculosis. This chain connects TRBV19 to TRBJ1-1, with D hard to call. In DNA form, the CDR3 reads TGTGCCAGTAGTCCGCGGGCTTATAAAGCTTTCTTT. Encoded protein: CASSPRAYKAFF. Filled out from reference TRBV19 and TRBJ1-1, the complete variable domain reads DGGITQSPKYLFRKEGQNVTLSCEQNLNHDAMYWYRQDPGQGLRLIYYSQIVNDFQKGDIAEGYSVSREKKESFPLTVTSAQKNPTAFYLCASSPRAYKAFFGQGTRLTVV.